Listed here are 23 T cell receptor beta chains from one sample, sequenced in a study of T cells in Graves' hyperthyroidism and ophthalmopathy. The CDR3 regions of TCR beta were amplified from RNA transcripts. TCR CDR3 regions were first amplified by RT-PCR with HTBI primers. TCRdb ran MiXCR on the multiplex PCR reads and lists one entry per CDR3 protein. Of around 350,000 distinct CDR3 sequences in the sample, approximately 16% were seen once. Sequencing was done on a sample of blood. Receptor source: a woman aged 55-75 years with Graves' ophthalmopathy.

The chain recombines TRBV12-3 or TRBV12-4 with TRBJ1-3; no definite D call. The CDR3 has 14 residues. The V end lost 2 bases, the J end lost 4 bases, and 9 bases lay between the germline ends. The CDR3 here is CASSLPPWGNTIYF. In DNA form, the CDR3 reads TGTGCCAGCAGTTTACCACCCTGGGGAAACACCATATATTTT.

The table lists this clonotype with many counts. The chain's CDR3 is CASSLTPLYNEQFF. In DNA, the CDR3 is TGTGCCAGCAGTTTGACCCCGCTTTACAATGAGCAGTTCTTC. The gene calls are TRBV27 and TRBJ2-1; D remains unclear. The CDR3 length is 14 residues. The germline CDR1 and CDR2 sequences are MNHEY and SMNVEV (reference sequence). Trimming pared 3 bases from V and 4 bases from J, leaving 10 bases between.

In the case of this clonotype: Just one base apart from a much larger clone, this may be a read error. This CDR3 reads CASSNEENTEAFF. The CDR3 bases are TGTGCCAGCAGTAATGAGGAGAACACTGAAGCTTTCTTT. The V and J genes are TRBV28 and TRBJ1-1; unclear D gene. V was shortened by 5 bases and J by 1 base, with 8 bases between the two germline ends. Germline lookup yields CDR1 MDHEN and CDR2 SYDVKM. The CDR3 runs 13 residues.

Many counts were recorded for this clonotype. The V gene is TRBV6-2 or TRBV6-3, the J gene TRBJ2-1, with 7 bases aligning to TRBD1. CDR1 MNHEY and CDR2 SVGEGT come from the germline V gene. CDR3 size: 15 residues. With 7 bases clipped from V and 5 bases from J, the junction kept 11 bases outside the gene matches. CDR3 loop: CASNPRDRANNEQFF. CDR3 bases: TGTGCCAGCAACCCCCGCGACAGGGCGAACAATGAGCAGTTCTTC.

This clonotype was recorded many times. The chain links TRBV5-1 to TRBJ2-2; TRBD1 is a possible D gene (6 bases). Germline loops: CDR1 SGHRS, CDR2 YFSETQ. This CDR3 contains 13 residues. V was shortened by 4 bases and J by 9 bases, with 13 bases between the two germline ends. The CDR3 coding sequence is TGCGCCAGCAGCGGTACAGGGTTCCGGGAGCTGTTTTTT. Amino acid sequence: CASSGTGFRELFF.

This clonotype was found a few times. The gene calls are TRBV6-1 and TRBJ2-4, with TRBD1 matching 8 bases. The germline gives CDR1 MNHNS, CDR2 SASEGT. The V gene end was trimmed by 5 bases and the J gene end by 5 bases; junction bases not matched to a gene: 8. This CDR3 is 15 amino acids long. The CDR3 loop is CASSTSQGAENIQYF. CDR3 DNA sequence: TGTGCCAGCAGTACTTCCCAGGGGGCCGAAAACATTCAGTACTTC.

This clonotype showed up many times. This sequence joins TRBV9 and TRBJ2-7; 9 bases line up with TRBD2. V was clipped by 4 bases and J by 6 bases; unmatched bases: 5. This CDR3 comprises 13 residues. Germline V lookup: CDR1 SGDLS, CDR2 YYNGEE. In DNA, the CDR3 is TGTGCCAGCAGCAGATTAGCGGGAGTCGAGCAGTACTTC. This gives the protein CASSRLAGVEQYF.

This clonotype was picked up many times. V and J are TRBV20-1 and TRBJ2-7; TRBD2 matches at 10 bases. The germline CDR1 and CDR2 sequences are DFQATT and SNEGSKA (reference sequence). The CDR3 consists of 15 residues. With 2 bases clipped from V and 2 bases from J, the junction kept 6 bases outside the gene matches. The CDR3 region is CSARSSSGGTYEQYF. The CDR3 region has the DNA TGCAGTGCTAGATCTTCTAGCGGGGGAACCTACGAGCAGTACTTC.

This clonotype came up many times. The rearrangement joins TRBV5-1 to TRBJ2-7; D is possibly TRBD2 (6 bases). This CDR3 is 15 amino acids long. V was cut by 6 bases and J by 0 bases, with 16 bases left in between. Germline-derived CDR1 and CDR2 are SGHRS and YFSETQ. The CDR3 DNA sequence: TGCGCCAGCAACTTTGGGCTAGCGAGCTCCTACGAGCAGTACTTC. It translates to CASNFGLASSYEQYF.

The table lists this clonotype with a few counts. V usage is TRBV30 and J usage is TRBJ2-2; no definite D call. Germline V gene lookup returns CDR1 GTSNPN and CDR2 SVGIG (reference sequence). V dropped 7 bases and J dropped 2 bases, with 17 bases sitting between them. The CDR3 loop spans 15 amino acids. CDR3 loop: CASDGGPDNTGELFF. The CDR3 DNA reads TGTGCCTCGGACGGCGGCCCAGATAACACCGGGGAGCTGTTTTTT.

Details on this clonotype: The conserved final phenylalanine or tryptophan is absent from the CDR3, which likely points to a read error. V usage is TRBV7-6 and J usage is TRBJ2-7, with D tentatively TRBD1 (6 bases). V was pared by 2 bases and J by 0 bases, with 11 bases between. Germline lookup yields CDR1 SGHVS and CDR2 FNYEAQ. There are 15 residues in the CDR3. The CDR3 sequence is CASSLLTGSSYEQYL. The CDR3 region has the DNA TGTGCCAGCAGCTTACTAACAGGGAGCTCCTACGAGCAGTACCTC.

This clonotype showed up just a few times. V usage is TRBV9 and J usage is TRBJ2-2; D might be TRBD1 (6 bases). V lost 1 base, J lost 0 bases, and 10 bases lay in between. In germline, CDR1 is SGDLS, CDR2 YYNGEE. CDR3 length: 16 amino acids. CDR3 in amino acids: CASSVSGTTNTGELFF. The CDR3 region has the DNA TGTGCCAGCAGCGTATCAGGGACAACGAACACCGGGGAGCTGTTTTTT.

In this sample, this clonotype turned up a few times. The CDR3 DNA follows: TGTGCCAGCAGCTTAGACCCATTGCGGCAGTACTTC. Protein sequence: CASSLDPLRQYF. The rearrangement links TRBV11-2 to TRBJ2-7; unclear D gene. Per the germline V gene, CDR1 is SGHAT and CDR2 is FQNNGV. V lost 0 bases and J 9 bases, leaving 9 bases between the germline ends. This CDR3 is 12 amino acids long.

The chain combines TRBV10-3 with TRBJ2-7; the match to TRBD1 covers 7 bases. CDR1 is ENHRY, CDR2 SYGVKD, per germline. With V trimmed by 2 bases and J by 6 bases, 4 bases remained unmatched. The CDR3 covers 13 residues. Written as DNA, the CDR3 is TGTGCCATCAGTGAGGACAGGGAAGGCGAGCAGTACTTC. This codes for CAISEDREGEQYF.

This clonotype turned up a few times. The chain links TRBV2 to TRBJ1-3; TRBD1 is a possible D gene (5 bases). Trimming pared 6 bases from V and 0 bases from J, leaving 12 bases between. Germline loops: CDR1 SNHLY, CDR2 FYNNEI. The CDR3 runs to 15 residues. This CDR3 is CASSTGLFSGNTIYF. For the CDR3, the DNA is TGTGCCAGCAGCACGGGACTCTTCTCTGGAAACACCATATATTTT.

At least ten counts were recorded for this clonotype. The J gene is TRBJ2-7, the V gene TRBV30, with D perhaps TRBD2 (5 bases). The CDR3 is 14 amino acids. The V gene lost 2 bases and the J gene lost 6 bases, with 17 bases spanning the gap. The germline V gene has CDR1 GTSNPN and CDR2 SVGIG (reference sequence). The CDR3 nucleotides are TGTGCCTGGAGTTTTGGTGCGGGCCTCGGCGAGCAGTACTTC. Translating gives CAWSFGAGLGEQYF.

This clonotype has just a few counts. The J gene is TRBJ1-4, the V gene TRBV4-1, with 8 bases that match TRBD1. J was trimmed by 3 bases and V by 4 bases; bases with no gene match: 7. CDR3 length equals 16 residues. The germline CDR1 and CDR2 sequences are MGHRA and YSYEKL. The CDR3, as DNA: TGCGCCAGCAGCCTCGGACAGGGAGGAGCTAATGAAAAACTGTTTTTT. Residues: CASSLGQGGANEKLFF.

The rearrangement uses TRBV27 and TRBJ2-7; either TRBD1 or TRBD2 may supply D (6 bases each). Germline assignment: CDR1 MNHEY and CDR2 SMNVEV (reference sequence). The CDR3 loop spans 14 amino acids. With 7 bases removed from V and 4 bases from J, the gap between germline ends came to 17 bases. CDR3 loop: CASTKTGGSYEQYF. CDR3 in DNA: TGTGCCAGCACCAAAACCGGGGGCTCTTACGAGCAGTACTTC.

This clonotype was detected ten times or more. The V and J genes are TRBV4-1 and TRBJ1-1; weak D call: TRBD1 (5 bases). V lost 0 bases and J lost 4, with 9 bases in between. The V gene's germline CDR1 is MGHRA and CDR2 YSYEKL. The CDR3 spans 14 residues. The CDR3 DNA follows: TGCGCCAGCAGCCAAGAGCCGGGGGTCACTGAAGCTTTCTTT. This gives the protein CASSQEPGVTEAFF.

Turning to this clonotype: A much larger clone differs by one base, so this may be a read error. This chain connects TRBV2 to TRBJ2-1, with D unresolved. The CDR3 length is 12 residues. In germline, CDR1 is SNHLY, CDR2 FYNNEI. In nucleotides, the CDR3 is TGTGCCAGCAGCCCCCTAGTCAATGAGCAGCTCTTC. Translating gives CASSPLVNEQLF.

As regards this clonotype: This may be a read error: a much more frequent sequence differs by one nucleotide. The chain combines TRBV12-3 or TRBV12-4 with TRBJ2-2; possible D gene TRBD2, 6 bases. The CDR3 runs 14 residues. V dropped 6 bases and J dropped 6 bases, with 14 bases sitting between them. CDR3 nucleotides: TGTGCCAGCAGCGTCCCCTCGGGGGCCGGGGAGCTGTTTTTT. Residues: CASSVPSGAGELFF.

In its sample, this clonotype was seen many times. The V and J genes are TRBV5-1 and TRBJ2-1; TRBD1 matches 7 bases. CDR1 is SGHRS, CDR2 YFSETQ, per germline. The trim removed 2 bases at V and 0 bases at J, leaving 2 bases unmatched. This CDR3 comprises 15 residues. The CDR3 protein is CASSFRGSSYNEQFF. The CDR3 DNA is TGCGCCAGCAGCTTCAGGGGGAGCTCCTACAATGAGCAGTTCTTC. Variable domain in full (rest from reference TRBV5-1 and TRBJ2-1): KAGVTQTPRYLIKTRGQQVTLSCSPISGHRSVSWYQQTPGQGLQFLFEYFSETQRNKGNFPGRFSGRQFSNSRSEMNVSTLELGDSALYLCASSFRGSSYNEQFFGPGTRLTVL.

This clonotype was observed a handful of times. The chain is built from TRBV10-1 and TRBJ2-1; 8 bases align to TRBD2. The CDR3 consists of 16 residues. Germline V gene sequence: CDR1 WNHNN, CDR2 SYGVQD (reference sequence). V was pared by 3 bases and J by 2 bases, with 6 bases of the junction left unmatched. The CDR3 sequence is CASSDSPGGPYNEQFF. Here the CDR3 DNA reads TGCGCCAGCAGTGACTCGCCGGGAGGGCCCTACAATGAGCAGTTCTTC.